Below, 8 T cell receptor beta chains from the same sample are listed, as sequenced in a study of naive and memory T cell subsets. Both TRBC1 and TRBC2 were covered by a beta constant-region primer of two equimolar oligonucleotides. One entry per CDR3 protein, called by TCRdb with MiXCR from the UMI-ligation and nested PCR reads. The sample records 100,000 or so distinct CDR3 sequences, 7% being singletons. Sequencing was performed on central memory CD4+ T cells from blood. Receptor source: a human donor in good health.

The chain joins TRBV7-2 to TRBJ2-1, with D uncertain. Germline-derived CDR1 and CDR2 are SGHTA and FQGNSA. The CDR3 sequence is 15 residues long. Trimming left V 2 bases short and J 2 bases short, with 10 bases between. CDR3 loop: CASSLTPEPYNEQFF. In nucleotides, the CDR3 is TGTGCCAGCAGCTTAACTCCCGAACCCTACAATGAGCAGTTCTTC.

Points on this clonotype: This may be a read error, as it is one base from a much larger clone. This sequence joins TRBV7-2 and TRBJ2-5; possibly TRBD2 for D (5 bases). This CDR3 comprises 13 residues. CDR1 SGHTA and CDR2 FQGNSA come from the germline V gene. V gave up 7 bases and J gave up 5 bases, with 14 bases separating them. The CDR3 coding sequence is TGTGCCAGCATCGAAGGACTGATGGAGACCCAGTACTTC. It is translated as CASIEGLMETQYF.

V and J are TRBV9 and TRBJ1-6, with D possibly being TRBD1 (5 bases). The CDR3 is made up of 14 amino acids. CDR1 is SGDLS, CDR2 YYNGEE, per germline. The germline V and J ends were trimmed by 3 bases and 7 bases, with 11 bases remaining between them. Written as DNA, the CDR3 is TGTGCCAGCAGCGAGGGACCGCTCAATTCACCCCTCCACTTT. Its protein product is CASSEGPLNSPLHF.

CDR3 amino acids: CASSRTAYTGELFF. The CDR3 DNA reads TGTGCCAGCAGCCGGACAGCCTACACCGGGGAGCTGTTTTTT. The V gene is TRBV7-2, the J gene TRBJ2-2, with a possible D match to TRBD1 (6 bases). The CDR3 runs to 14 residues. Trimming pared 5 bases from V and 3 bases from J, leaving 10 bases between. The V gene's germline CDR1 is SGHTA and CDR2 FQGNSA.

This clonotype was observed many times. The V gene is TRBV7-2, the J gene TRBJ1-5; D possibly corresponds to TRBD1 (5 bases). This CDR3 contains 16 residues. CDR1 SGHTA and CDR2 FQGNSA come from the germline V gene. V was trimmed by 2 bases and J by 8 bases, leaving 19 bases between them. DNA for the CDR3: TGTGCCAGCAGCTTAAGGGCTTCCGGGGACTTTGAGCCCCAGCATTTT. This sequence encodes CASSLRASGDFEPQHF. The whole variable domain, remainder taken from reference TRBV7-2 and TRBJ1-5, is GAGVSQSPSNKVTEKGKDVELRCDPISGHTALYWYRQSLGQGLEFLIYFQGNSAPDKSGLPSDRFSAERTGGSVSTLTIQRTQQEDSAVYLCASSLRASGDFEPQHFGDGTRLSIL.

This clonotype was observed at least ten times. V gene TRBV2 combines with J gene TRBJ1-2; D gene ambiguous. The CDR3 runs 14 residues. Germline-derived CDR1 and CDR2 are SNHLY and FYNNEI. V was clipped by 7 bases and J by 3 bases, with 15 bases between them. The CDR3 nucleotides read TGTGCCAGCAATAGGCCGGAACGTGACTATGGCTACACCTTC. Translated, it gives CASNRPERDYGYTF.

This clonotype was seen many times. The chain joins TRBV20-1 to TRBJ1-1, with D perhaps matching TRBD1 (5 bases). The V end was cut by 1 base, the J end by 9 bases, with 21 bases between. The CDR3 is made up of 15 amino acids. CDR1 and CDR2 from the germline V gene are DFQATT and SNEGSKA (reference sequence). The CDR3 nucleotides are TGCAGTGCTAGAGGTAGCGGACAAGGGGCCCGAAAAGCTTTCTTT. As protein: CSARGSGQGARKAFF.

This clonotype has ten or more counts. The chain's CDR3 is CTGLAGSYNSPLHF. CDR3 nucleotides: TGCACCGGGTTGGCGGGCTCCTATAATTCACCCCTCCACTTT. This chain connects TRBV29-1 to TRBJ1-6; no clear D gene. Germline assignment: CDR1 SQVTM and CDR2 ANQGSEA. The CDR3 has 14 residues.